One and the same sample provided the 23 T cell receptor beta chains below, sequenced in a study of early T cells in non-severe SARS-CoV-2 infection. TCRdb passed the 5' RACE reads through MiXCR, listing each CDR3 protein once. The sample contains roughly 66,000 distinct CDR3 sequences, 9.1% of which appear only once. Material: whole blood. The receptors originated from an adult who was a healthcare worker with PCR-confirmed SARS-CoV-2 infection or an uninfected control (not recorded which).

There are many counts of this clonotype. The gene calls are TRBV30 and TRBJ2-1; D is possibly TRBD1 or TRBD2 (5 bases each). CDR3 size: 11 residues. V lost 0 bases, J lost 12 bases, and 9 bases lay in between. Germline values: CDR1 GTSNPN, CDR2 SVGIG (reference sequence). The DNA of the CDR3 is TGTGCCTGGAGTGTACTTGGGGGGCAGTTCTTC. Protein product: CAWSVLGGQFF.

A word on this clonotype: This may stem from a read error, because a much larger clone lies one nucleotide away. This chain links TRBV27 with TRBJ2-3; 13 bases align to TRBD2. CDR3 length equals 15 residues. V gave up 6 bases and J gave up 3 bases; unmatched junction bases: 3. The V gene's germline CDR1 is MNHEY and CDR2 SMNVEV (reference sequence). This CDR3 is CASSLTSGRTDTQYF. As DNA, the CDR3 is TGTGCCAGCAGCTTGACTAGCGGGAGGACAGATACGCAGTATTTT.

The rearrangement uses TRBV5-5 and TRBJ2-3; no reliable D call. CDR1 is SGHKS and CDR2 is YYEKEE in the germline V gene (reference sequence). The CDR3 runs 14 residues. With 0 bases removed from V and 6 bases from J, the gap between germline ends came to 11 bases. The CDR3 loop is CASSLGFSADTQYF. The CDR3 region has the DNA TGTGCCAGCAGCTTGGGGTTCTCAGCGGATACGCAGTATTTT. The whole variable domain, remainder taken from reference TRBV5-5 and TRBJ2-3, is DAGVTQSPTHLIKTRGQQVTLRCSPISGHKSVSWYQQVLGQGPQFIFQYYEKEERGRGNFPDRFSARQFPNYSSELNVNALLLGDSALYLCASSLGFSADTQYFGPGTRLTVL.

The chain joins TRBV20-1 to TRBJ2-1; TRBD2 aligns across 10 bases. The CDR3 extends over 12 amino acids. Germline V gives CDR1 DFQATT, CDR2 SNEGSKA (reference sequence). Unmatched junction bases numbered 3, after V lost 3 bases and J lost 10 bases. The CDR3 here is CSARLAGAEQFF. The CDR3 coding sequence is TGCAGTGCTAGGCTAGCGGGAGCAGAGCAGTTCTTC.

This clonotype was observed many times. CDR3 loop: CASSYSYFRGSETQYF. The CDR3 nucleotides read TGTGCCAGCAGTTACAGCTATTTTAGGGGGAGTGAGACCCAGTACTTC. The chain employs TRBV6-5 and TRBJ2-5, with D tentatively TRBD1 (6 bases). Trimming shortened V by 2 bases and J by 5 bases, and 18 bases separated the two germline ends. CDR1 is MNHEY, CDR2 SVGAGI, per germline. The CDR3 sequence is 16 residues long.

This clonotype was seen only once. The V gene is TRBV20-1, the J gene TRBJ2-7, with 8 bases that match TRBD1. The ends lost 0 bases at V and 5 bases at J; junction bases unmatched: 9. This CDR3 has 15 residues. Per germline, CDR1 DFQATT and CDR2 SNEGSKA (reference sequence). The CDR3 DNA is TGCAGTGCTAGAGAGCCGCGACAGGGGTTCCACGAGCAGTACTTC. Translated, it gives CSAREPRQGFHEQYF.

This clonotype was observed a handful of times. The chain combines TRBV3-1 with TRBJ2-7, with 7 bases that match TRBD2. Germline-derived CDR1 and CDR2 are LGHDT and YNNKEL (reference sequence). Trimming at V came to 3 bases and at J to 0 bases, leaving 5 bases not matched to a gene. This CDR3 is 15 amino acids long. CDR3 nucleotides: TGTGCCAGCAGCCATGCCGGGACTATCTCCTACGAGCAGTACTTC. The encoded protein is CASSHAGTISYEQYF.

This clonotype was recorded many times. The rearrangement joins TRBV13 to TRBJ2-7, with D possibly being TRBD1 or TRBD2 (6 bases each). V shed 1 base and J shed 3 bases, with 10 bases lying between them. This CDR3 is 14 amino acids long. Per the germline V gene, CDR1 is PRHDT and CDR2 is FYEKMQ (reference sequence). The CDR3 region has the DNA TGTGCCAGCAGCTTAGCCGGGGGCCGCTACGAGCAGTACTTC. As protein: CASSLAGGRYEQYF.

The table lists this clonotype with many counts. The chain is built from TRBV7-2 and TRBJ1-2; D is ambiguous. Per germline, CDR1 SGHTA and CDR2 FQGNSA. V dropped 1 base and J dropped 4 bases, with 13 bases sitting between them. There are 15 residues in the CDR3. CDR3 amino acids: CASSLGSAGPYGYTF. The CDR3 nucleotides are TGTGCCAGCAGCTTAGGGTCGGCAGGTCCCTATGGCTACACCTTC.

This clonotype showed up just a few times. CDR3 region: CSAAGVPNQPQHF. The DNA of the CDR3 is TGCAGTGCTGCAGGGGTGCCCAATCAGCCCCAGCATTTT. This rearrangement joins TRBV20-1 to TRBJ1-5; tentative D call: TRBD1 (6 bases). V was clipped by 5 bases and J by 3 bases, with 11 bases between them. The CDR3 covers 13 residues. Germline V lookup: CDR1 DFQATT, CDR2 SNEGSKA (reference sequence).

Regarding this clonotype: A single base separates this from a much larger clone, so it may be a read error. The chain uses TRBV27 and TRBJ2-6, with TRBD1 as a possible D gene (8 bases). Germline V lookup: CDR1 MNHEY, CDR2 SMNVEV (reference sequence). The CDR3 totals 18 residues. CDR3 in amino acids: CANSPRTGRGSGANVLTF. The CDR3 nucleotides read TGTGCCAACAGTCCCAGGACAGGGAGGGGGTCTGGGGCCAACGTCCTGACTTTC.

This clonotype was detected many times. The chain employs TRBV12-3 or TRBV12-4 and TRBJ2-1, with 11 nucleotides matching TRBD2. V was pared by 6 bases and J by 7 bases, with 5 bases of the junction left unmatched. The CDR3 covers 14 residues. The CDR3 DNA reads TGTGCCAGCAGCCTAGCGGGAGGATCGAATGAGCAGTTCTTC. Its translation is CASSLAGGSNEQFF.

This clonotype was counted a few times. The J gene is TRBJ2-5, the V gene TRBV7-9, with D possibly matching TRBD2 (7 bases). The CDR3 covers 17 residues. From germline, CDR1 is SEHNR and CDR2 FQNEAQ (reference sequence). The V gene lost 4 bases and the J gene lost 2 bases, with 20 bases spanning the gap. CDR3 sequence: CASSSGASGTKQETQYF. The CDR3 DNA reads as TGTGCCAGCAGCTCAGGGGCATCCGGGACTAAACAAGAGACCCAGTACTTC.

The genes are TRBV20-1 and TRBJ1-1; D possibly corresponds to TRBD1 (5 bases). The CDR3 runs 12 residues. Germline CDR1 and CDR2: DFQATT and SNEGSKA (reference sequence). V was shortened by 6 bases and J by 2 bases, with 10 bases between the two germline ends. CDR3 protein: CSAPRDNTEAFF. The CDR3 region has the DNA TGCAGTGCGCCCAGGGACAACACTGAAGCTTTCTTT.

This chain links TRBV29-1 with TRBJ2-1; D unresolved. There are 12 residues in the CDR3. V shed 7 bases and J shed 8 bases, with 15 bases lying between them. The germline V gene encodes CDR1 SQVTM and CDR2 ANQGSEA. The CDR3 reads CSADKQSDEQFF. The CDR3 region has the DNA TGCAGCGCCGATAAACAGTCGGATGAGCAGTTCTTC.

This clonotype was counted a few times. The rearrangement joins TRBV5-6 to TRBJ1-4; the match to TRBD1 covers 12 bases. Trimming cost V 3 bases and J 8 bases; bases outside gene matches: 5. Looked up from germline, CDR1 is SGHDT and CDR2 is YYEEEE. The CDR3 has 15 amino acids. The CDR3 sequence is CASSSGQGAGEKLFF. The CDR3 coding sequence is TGTGCCAGCAGCTCGGGACAGGGGGCTGGCGAAAAACTGTTTTTT. The whole variable domain, filled in from reference TRBV5-6 and TRBJ1-4, reads DAGVTQSPTHLIKTRGQQVTLRCSPKSGHDTVSWYQQALGQGPQFIFQYYEEEERQRGNFPDRFSGHQFPNYSSELNVNALLLGDSALYLCASSSGQGAGEKLFFGSGTQLSVL.

Comment on this clonotype: The CDR3 does not end in the conserved phenylalanine or tryptophan, so this is likely a read error. The rearrangement uses TRBV7-3 and TRBJ2-7; no reliable D call. Germline CDR1 is SGHTA and CDR2 is FQGTGA. V was trimmed by 5 bases and J by 2 bases, leaving 22 bases between them. The CDR3 length is 17 residues. The CDR3 DNA reads TGTGCCAGCAGCCCCTCAGTTGGGTGGGTTCCAACCTACGAGCAGTACCTC. Its translation: CASSPSVGWVPTYEQYL.

The count of this clonotype is one. The chain combines TRBV20-1 with TRBJ2-2; a weak D match, TRBD2 (5 bases). From germline, CDR1 is DFQATT and CDR2 SNEGSKA (reference sequence). This CDR3 spans 13 amino acids. The V end was cut by 5 bases, the J end by 3 bases, with 10 bases between. The chain's CDR3 is CSAFDYYTGELFF. The CDR3 DNA reads as TGCAGTGCTTTTGACTACTACACCGGGGAGCTGTTTTTT.

This clonotype was detected only a few times. DNA for the CDR3: TGCGCCAGCAGCACTACGAGAGGGACAGATACGCAGTATTTT. It yields the protein CASSTTRGTDTQYF. The chain combines TRBV5-1 with TRBJ2-3; D might be TRBD2 (5 bases). Per the germline V gene, CDR1 is SGHRS and CDR2 is YFSETQ. Trimming shortened V by 4 bases and J by 3 bases, and 12 bases separated the two germline ends. The CDR3 extends over 14 amino acids.

This clonotype was found a few times. This chain connects TRBV5-1 to TRBJ1-2; D not resolved. The V gene lost 0 bases and the J gene lost 8 bases, with 2 bases spanning the gap. The germline CDR1 and CDR2 sequences are SGHRS and YFSETQ. This CDR3 is built from 10 residues. The CDR3 nucleotides are TGCGCCAGCAGCTTGGGCGGCTACACCTTC. The encoded protein is CASSLGGYTF.

This clonotype was seen more than once but under ten times. The gene calls are TRBV28 and TRBJ2-3, with 8 bases matching TRBD1. Germline CDR1 reads MDHEN; CDR2 reads SYDVKM. Unmatched junction bases numbered 6, after V lost 3 bases and J lost 1 base. The CDR3 is made up of 16 amino acids. CDR3 sequence (DNA): TGTGCCAGCAGTTTGATGACAGGGGCTGGCACAGATACGCAGTATTTT. Amino acids: CASSLMTGAGTDTQYF.

The sample holds a few counts of this clonotype. The chain has TRBV6-4 and TRBJ2-1; 9 bases align to TRBD1. This CDR3 is built from 15 residues. Germline-derived CDR1 and CDR2 are MRHNA and SNTAGT. J gave up 8 bases and V 4 bases, and 9 bases lay outside the gene matches. Written as DNA, the CDR3 is TGTGCCAGCAGTGTAGGACAGGGGATTCCCGATGAGCAGTTCTTC. This gives the protein CASSVGQGIPDEQFF.

The CDR3 sequence: CASSPQTSGGTGELFF. The CDR3 bases are TGTGCCAGCAGCCCACAAACTAGCGGGGGCACCGGGGAGCTGTTTTTT. V is TRBV5-4 and J is TRBJ2-2; 11 bases are shared with TRBD2. J lost 4 bases, V lost 4 bases, and 6 bases had no gene match. The CDR3 has 16 residues. Germline assignment: CDR1 SGHNT and CDR2 YYREEE (reference sequence).